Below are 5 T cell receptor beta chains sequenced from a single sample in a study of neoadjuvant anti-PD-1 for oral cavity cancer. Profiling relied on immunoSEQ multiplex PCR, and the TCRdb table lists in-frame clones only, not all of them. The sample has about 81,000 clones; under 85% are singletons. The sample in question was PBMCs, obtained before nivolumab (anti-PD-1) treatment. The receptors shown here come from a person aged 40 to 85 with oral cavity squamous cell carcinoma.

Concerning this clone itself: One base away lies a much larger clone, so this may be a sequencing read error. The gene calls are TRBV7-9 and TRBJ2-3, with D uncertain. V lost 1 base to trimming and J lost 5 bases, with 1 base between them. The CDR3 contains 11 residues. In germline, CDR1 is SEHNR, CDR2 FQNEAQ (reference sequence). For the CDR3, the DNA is TGTGCCAGCAGCTTAGAAGATACGCAGTATTTT. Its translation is CASSLEDTQYF.

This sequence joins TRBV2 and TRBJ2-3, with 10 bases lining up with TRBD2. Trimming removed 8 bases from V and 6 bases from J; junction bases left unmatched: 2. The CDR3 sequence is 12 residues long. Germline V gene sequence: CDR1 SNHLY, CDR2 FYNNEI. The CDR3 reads CASLAGVDTQYF. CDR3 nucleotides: TGTGCCAGCCTAGCGGGAGTGGATACGCAGTATTTT.

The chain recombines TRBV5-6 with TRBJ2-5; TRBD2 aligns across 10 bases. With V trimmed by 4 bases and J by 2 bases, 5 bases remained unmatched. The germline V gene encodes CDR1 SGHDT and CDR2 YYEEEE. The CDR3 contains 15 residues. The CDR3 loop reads CASSGGLAIQETQYF. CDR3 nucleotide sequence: TGTGCCAGCAGCGGGGGACTAGCGATTCAAGAGACCCAGTACTTC.

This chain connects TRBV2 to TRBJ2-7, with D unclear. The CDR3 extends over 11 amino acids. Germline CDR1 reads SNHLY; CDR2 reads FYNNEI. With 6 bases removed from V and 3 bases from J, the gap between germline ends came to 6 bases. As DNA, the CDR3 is TGTGCCAGCAGGGCCAGCTACGAGCAGTACTTC. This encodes CASRASYEQYF.

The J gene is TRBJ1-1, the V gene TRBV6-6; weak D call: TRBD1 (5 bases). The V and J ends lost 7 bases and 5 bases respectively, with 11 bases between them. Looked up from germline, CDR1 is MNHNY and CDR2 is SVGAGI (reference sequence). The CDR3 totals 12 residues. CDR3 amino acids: CASNNGGTEAFF. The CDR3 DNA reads TGTGCCAGCAACAACGGGGGAACTGAAGCTTTCTTT.